This TCR beta chain was obtained from a study of cytomegalovirus exposure and HLA in healthy donors. Findings of the study overall: It was reportedly the case that the classifier diagnosed cytomegalovirus status with high specificity and sensitivity. A missense variant in DCLRE1C was later tied to TCR beta V- and J-gene trimming.

This clone has just a few counts. Its antigen remains unidentified. Vbeta (60) and Jbeta (13) primers were used in the PCR. This table comes from immunoSEQ multiplex PCR, and its TCRdb copy is limited to in-frame clones, with some not included. The sample gives under 200,000 clones, roughly 80% of which show up once; approximately 7% is in the top ten. CDR3 size: 14 residues. Germline V CDR1 and CDR2: SGHNT, YYREEE (reference sequence). The V end was cut by 4 bases, the J end by 6 bases, with 16 bases between. The sequenced sample consisted of PBMCs. This rearrangement joins TRBV5-4 to TRBJ1-1; no clear D gene. The receptor was derived from a woman aged 30 to 39 in good health and CMV-seropositive. DNA of the CDR3: TGTGCCAGCAGCACAAGGACGGGAGGAGCTGAAGCTTTCTTT. Protein sequence: CASSTRTGGAEAFF.